This TCR beta chain was sequenced in a study of T cell repertoires in cytomegalovirus infection. Study context: In the study, CMV epitopes included recently identified HLA-C-restricted and well-studied HLA-B-restricted ones. Overall study results and limits: HLA-C-restricted CMV clonotypes gave the most frequent clonotype in two of eight donors. CMV carriers with the relevant HLA were identified by cumulative public TCR beta family frequency.

In TCRdb, the reads were re-called with MiXCR into one record per CDR3 protein. Of hundreds of thousands of distinct CDR3 sequences listed, under 45% are singletons. On this clonotype: Its matching antigen is unknown.

V was clipped by 5 bases and J by 10 bases, with 12 bases between them. Germline values: CDR1 SGHVT, CDR2 SQSDAQ. The CDR3 is 12 residues long. V gene TRBV7-4 combines with J gene TRBJ2-1; D is ambiguous. This TCR came from a human donor in good health (CMV status not recorded). Some clones in this sample may be carry-over from other donors' samples. The sample consisted of cultured PBMCs, taken from culture after CMV antigen stimulation. As DNA, the CDR3 is TGTGCCAGCAGCGCAAGGGTTGGCGAGCAGTTCTTC. Translated, it gives CASSARVGEQFF.